This T cell receptor (beta chain) is from a study of cytomegalovirus exposure and HLA in healthy donors. About the research overall: Researchers previously reported finding fewer than 120 million unique TCR beta sequences from approximately 200 million T cells.

General observations from the study: An analysis that was carried out later associated about 17,000 TCR beta sequences with HLA alleles at 0.05 false discovery rate. The study designated fewer than 200 TCR beta chains cytomegalovirus-associated.

The study ran its PCR with 60 Vbeta and 13 Jbeta primers. Repertoires were generated with immunoSEQ multiplex PCR, while TCRdb's copy carries only in-frame clones and drops some. The repertoire includes 85,000 to 120,000 clones, about 62% of them detected once, and about 4.5% sits in the top ten. The CDR3 covers 14 residues. V gave up 3 bases and J gave up 0 bases, with 7 bases separating them. CDR1 is SGHNT and CDR2 is YYREEE in the germline V gene (reference sequence). As regards this clone: What it binds is unknown.

The chain joins TRBV5-4 to TRBJ2-1; a possible D gene is TRBD2 (5 bases). The receptor's source is a human donor in good health. The specimen was PBMCs. The DNA of the CDR3 is TGTGCCAGCAGCTCGACTAACTCCTACAATGAGCAGTTCTTC. Residues: CASSSTNSYNEQFF. The variable domain in full, completed from reference TRBV5-4 and TRBJ2-1, reads ETGVTQSPTHLIKTRGQQVTLRCSSQSGHNTVSWYQQALGQGPQFIFQYYREEENGRGNFPPRFSGLQFPNYSSELNVNALELDDSALYLCASSSTNSYNEQFFGPGTRLTVL.